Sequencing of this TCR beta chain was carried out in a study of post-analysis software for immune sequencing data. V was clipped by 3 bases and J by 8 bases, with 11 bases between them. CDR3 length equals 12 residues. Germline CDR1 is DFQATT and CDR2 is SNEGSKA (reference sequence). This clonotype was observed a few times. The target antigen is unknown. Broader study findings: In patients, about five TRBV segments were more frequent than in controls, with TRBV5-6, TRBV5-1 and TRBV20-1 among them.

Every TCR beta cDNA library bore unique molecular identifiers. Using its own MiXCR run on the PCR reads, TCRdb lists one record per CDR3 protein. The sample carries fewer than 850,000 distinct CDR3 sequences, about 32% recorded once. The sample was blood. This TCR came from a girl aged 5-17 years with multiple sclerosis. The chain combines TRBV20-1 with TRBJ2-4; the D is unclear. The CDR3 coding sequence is TGCAGTGCTAGTCCCTCGGGTGACATTCAGTACTTC. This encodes CSASPSGDIQYF.